This is a list of T cell receptor beta chains from one sample in a study of blood T cell repertoires in COVID-19. This table comes from immunoSEQ multiplex PCR, and its TCRdb copy is limited to in-frame clones, with some not included. The data show roughly 90,000 clones, around 86% seen once. Input material: peripheral blood. The source is a woman aged 70-85 years with acute or convalescent COVID-19. Both conserved end residues are part of each CDR3. Each record gives: D gene, V gene, J gene, clone size, CDR3 protein. D genes are given only for firm matches. Clone size is shown for a subset of rows, as once, few, many or a class of expanded clone.

d_gene: TRBD2; v_gene: TRBV11-3; j_gene: TRBJ2-2; abundance: NA; CDR3aa: CASSPLAGGNTGELFF
d_gene: NA; v_gene: TRBV20-1; j_gene: TRBJ2-7; abundance: few; CDR3aa: CSANQGMGQYF
d_gene: NA; v_gene: TRBV2; j_gene: TRBJ2-7; abundance: once; CDR3aa: CASSWGTYTYEQYF
d_gene: NA; v_gene: TRBV11-3; j_gene: TRBJ1-4; abundance: NA; CDR3aa: CASSFSSNEKLFF
d_gene: NA; v_gene: TRBV30; j_gene: TRBJ1-1; abundance: NA; CDR3aa: CAWTDFSDTEAFF
d_gene: TRBD1; v_gene: TRBV11-2; j_gene: TRBJ2-1; abundance: NA; CDR3aa: CASSFLTGVGIYNEQFF
d_gene: TRBD2; v_gene: TRBV9; j_gene: TRBJ2-1; abundance: once; CDR3aa: CASSDRTSGGYNEQFF
d_gene: NA; v_gene: TRBV2; j_gene: TRBJ1-6; abundance: NA; CDR3aa: CASSRKGQGGSPLHF
d_gene: NA; v_gene: TRBV10-3; j_gene: TRBJ1-1; abundance: NA; CDR3aa: CAISDMNTEAFF
d_gene: NA; v_gene: TRBV5-1; j_gene: TRBJ2-1; abundance: NA; CDR3aa: CASSFVIAENEQFF
d_gene: NA; v_gene: TRBV28; j_gene: TRBJ2-1; abundance: NA; CDR3aa: CASGSSYNEQFF
d_gene: TRBD2; v_gene: TRBV7-3; j_gene: TRBJ2-3; abundance: NA; CDR3aa: CASSLAGDTDTQYF
d_gene: NA; v_gene: TRBV19; j_gene: TRBJ2-1; abundance: NA; CDR3aa: CASSSQVSYNEQFF
d_gene: NA; v_gene: TRBV2; j_gene: TRBJ1-1; abundance: NA; CDR3aa: CASRDRAGGTEAFF
d_gene: NA; v_gene: TRBV2; j_gene: TRBJ1-1; abundance: NA; CDR3aa: CASSEEQLGQGPEAFF
d_gene: TRBD2; v_gene: TRBV5-4; j_gene: TRBJ2-1; abundance: NA; CDR3aa: CASSVSGGNNEQFF
d_gene: TRBD1; v_gene: TRBV29-1; j_gene: TRBJ2-5; abundance: once; CDR3aa: CSGSKTGGEETQYF
d_gene: TRBD1; v_gene: TRBV11-2; j_gene: TRBJ1-1; abundance: once; CDR3aa: CASSLGGSGGHTEAFF
d_gene: NA; v_gene: TRBV6-1; j_gene: TRBJ1-3; abundance: once; CDR3aa: CASSVLPVGSGNTIYF
d_gene: NA; v_gene: TRBV12-5; j_gene: TRBJ1-4; abundance: NA; CDR3aa: CASGRQSQGEKLFF
d_gene: TRBD1; v_gene: TRBV2; j_gene: TRBJ1-6; abundance: NA; CDR3aa: CASSERRPGTGGSPLHF
d_gene: TRBD1; v_gene: TRBV5-6; j_gene: TRBJ2-7; abundance: NA; CDR3aa: CASSYYRGSGEQYF
d_gene: TRBD1; v_gene: TRBV6-2/TRBV6-3; j_gene: TRBJ2-5; abundance: NA; CDR3aa: CASSFLDRGETQYF
d_gene: NA; v_gene: TRBV5-1; j_gene: TRBJ2-5; abundance: NA; CDR3aa: CASSLGGGETQYF
d_gene: NA; v_gene: TRBV4-1; j_gene: TRBJ2-7; abundance: NA; CDR3aa: CASSLRDTLYEQYF
d_gene: NA; v_gene: TRBV27; j_gene: TRBJ2-5; abundance: NA; CDR3aa: CASSLGRQETQYF
d_gene: NA; v_gene: TRBV6-1; j_gene: TRBJ1-1; abundance: NA; CDR3aa: CASSDPGLNTEAFF
d_gene: NA; v_gene: TRBV18; j_gene: TRBJ1-2; abundance: once; CDR3aa: CASSPYKTNYGYTF
d_gene: TRBD1; v_gene: TRBV2; j_gene: TRBJ2-3; abundance: NA; CDR3aa: CASSEAPTGQHYSTTTDTQYF
d_gene: TRBD1; v_gene: TRBV3-1/TRBV3-2; j_gene: TRBJ2-2; abundance: NA; CDR3aa: CASSQVLDRENTGELFF
d_gene: TRBD1; v_gene: TRBV27; j_gene: TRBJ1-3; abundance: NA; CDR3aa: CASSPITPGGPGNTIYF
d_gene: TRBD2; v_gene: TRBV28; j_gene: TRBJ2-3; abundance: NA; CDR3aa: CASSLFPAGIGTQYF
d_gene: NA; v_gene: TRBV29-1; j_gene: TRBJ2-5; abundance: NA; CDR3aa: CSVDFSGETQYF
d_gene: NA; v_gene: TRBV5-1; j_gene: TRBJ2-3; abundance: NA; CDR3aa: CASSLVTATDTQYF
d_gene: TRBD1; v_gene: TRBV2; j_gene: TRBJ2-7; abundance: NA; CDR3aa: CASSGVGGDIYEQYF
d_gene: NA; v_gene: TRBV9; j_gene: TRBJ1-3; abundance: NA; CDR3aa: CASSASVSGNTIYF
d_gene: TRBD1; v_gene: TRBV5-5; j_gene: TRBJ1-2; abundance: NA; CDR3aa: CASSLQGEDGYTF
d_gene: TRBD1; v_gene: TRBV5-1; j_gene: TRBJ2-5; abundance: NA; CDR3aa: CASRRQGQETQYF
d_gene: TRBD1; v_gene: TRBV19; j_gene: TRBJ2-1; abundance: NA; CDR3aa: CASSIPNVRDSQFF
d_gene: TRBD1; v_gene: TRBV18; j_gene: TRBJ1-2; abundance: NA; CDR3aa: CASSSGQGLRSYGYTF
d_gene: NA; v_gene: TRBV27; j_gene: TRBJ2-7; abundance: NA; CDR3aa: CASSTLQGQGAYEQYF
d_gene: NA; v_gene: TRBV7-4; j_gene: TRBJ1-4; abundance: NA; CDR3aa: CASSQRQPTNEKLFF
d_gene: NA; v_gene: TRBV7-9; j_gene: TRBJ1-2; abundance: NA; CDR3aa: CASSRYNRDGYTF
d_gene: TRBD1; v_gene: TRBV9; j_gene: TRBJ2-6; abundance: NA; CDR3aa: CASSPWDRTFSGANVLTF
d_gene: TRBD2; v_gene: TRBV24-1; j_gene: TRBJ2-1; abundance: NA; CDR3aa: CATSDLRGNEQFF
d_gene: TRBD1; v_gene: TRBV30; j_gene: TRBJ1-6; abundance: NA; CDR3aa: CAWSVLDRSSYNSPLHF
d_gene: TRBD1; v_gene: TRBV4-1; j_gene: TRBJ1-2; abundance: once; CDR3aa: CASSQGHGTGGILGGYTF
d_gene: TRBD1; v_gene: TRBV5-1; j_gene: TRBJ1-1; abundance: NA; CDR3aa: CASSLEQGAQAFF
d_gene: TRBD1; v_gene: TRBV6-5; j_gene: TRBJ1-2; abundance: NA; CDR3aa: CASYEGTGGRGGYTF
d_gene: TRBD1; v_gene: TRBV19; j_gene: TRBJ2-4; abundance: once; CDR3aa: CASSIQGDIQYF